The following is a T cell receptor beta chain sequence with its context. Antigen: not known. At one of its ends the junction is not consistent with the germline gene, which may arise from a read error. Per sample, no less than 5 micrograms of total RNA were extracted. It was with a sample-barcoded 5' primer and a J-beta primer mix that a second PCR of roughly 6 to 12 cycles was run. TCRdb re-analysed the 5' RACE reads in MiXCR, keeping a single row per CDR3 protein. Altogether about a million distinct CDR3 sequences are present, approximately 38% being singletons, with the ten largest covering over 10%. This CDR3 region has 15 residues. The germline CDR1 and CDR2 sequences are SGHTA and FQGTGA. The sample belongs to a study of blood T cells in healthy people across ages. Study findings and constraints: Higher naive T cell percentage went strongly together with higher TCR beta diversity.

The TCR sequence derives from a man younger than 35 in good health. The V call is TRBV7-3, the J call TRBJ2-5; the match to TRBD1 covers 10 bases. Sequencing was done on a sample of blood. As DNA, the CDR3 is TGTGCCAGCAACTTATTGGGACAGGGGTTTGATGAGCAGTACTTC. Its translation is CASNLLGQGFDEQYF. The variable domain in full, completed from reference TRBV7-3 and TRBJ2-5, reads GAGVSQTPSNKVTEKGKYVELRCDPISGHTALYWYRQSLGQGPEFLIYFQGTGAADDSGLPNDRFFAVRPEGSVSTLKIQRTERGDSAVYLCASNLLGQGFDEQYFGPGTRLLVL.